This T cell receptor beta chain stems from a study of T cells after yellow fever vaccination. This clonotype was recorded a few times. This CDR3 region has 15 residues. V lost 6 bases to trimming and J lost 3 bases, with 15 bases between them. TCRdb re-called the 5' RACE reads through MiXCR, storing one row per CDR3 protein. This sample has approximately 550,000 distinct CDR3 sequences, with 13% found just once. The rearrangement joins TRBV12-3 or TRBV12-4 to TRBJ2-1, with D uncertain. Sample: PBMCs, taken on the day of the yellow fever booster vaccination. This sequence was found in a man aged 30 to 45 who received the YFV17D yellow fever vaccine. The CDR3 DNA follows: TGTGCCAGCAGGAGAAGCGATCCGAGCTACAATGAGCAGTTCTTC. Residues: CASRRSDPSYNEQFF.